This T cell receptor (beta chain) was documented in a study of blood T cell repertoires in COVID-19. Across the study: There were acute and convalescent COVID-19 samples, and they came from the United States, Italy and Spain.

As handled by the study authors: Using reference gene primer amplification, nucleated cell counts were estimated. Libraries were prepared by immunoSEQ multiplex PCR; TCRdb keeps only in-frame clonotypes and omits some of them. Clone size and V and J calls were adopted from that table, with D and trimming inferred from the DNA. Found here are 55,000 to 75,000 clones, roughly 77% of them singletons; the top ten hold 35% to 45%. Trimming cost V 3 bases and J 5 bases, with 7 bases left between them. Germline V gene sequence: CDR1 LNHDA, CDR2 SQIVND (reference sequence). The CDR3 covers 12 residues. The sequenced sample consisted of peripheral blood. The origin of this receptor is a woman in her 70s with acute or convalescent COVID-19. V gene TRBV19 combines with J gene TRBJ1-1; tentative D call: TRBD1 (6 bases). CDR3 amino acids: CASSIRGTEAFF. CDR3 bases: TGTGCCAGTAGTATCAGGGGAACTGAAGCTTTCTTT.